Below are 11 T cell receptor beta chains sequenced from a single sample in a study of control samples from healthy donors and cancer patients. Sequencing used immunoSEQ multiplex PCR; TCRdb keeps in-frame clones, though not all of them. The table has roughly 100,000 clones, 75% to 90% seen once. Sequencing was carried out using PBMCs. The source of these receptors is a man aged 55 to 70 with lung cancer.

The chain combines TRBV10-3 with TRBJ2-7, with TRBD1 matching 7 bases. The trim removed 5 bases at V and 4 bases at J, leaving 8 bases unmatched. Germline V gene sequence: CDR1 ENHRY, CDR2 SYGVKD. The CDR3 extends over 14 amino acids. In DNA form, the CDR3 reads TGTGCCATCAGTCCGGACAGGATAACTTACGAGCAGTACTTC. Its protein is CAISPDRITYEQYF.

The chain combines TRBV29-1 with TRBJ1-2; 7 bases are shared with TRBD1. With 6 bases clipped from V and 3 bases from J, the junction kept 7 bases outside the gene matches. The CDR3 runs 13 residues. Germline CDR1 is SQVTM and CDR2 is ANQGSEA. CDR3 region: CSVAGQRDYGYTF. The CDR3 nucleotides are TGCAGCGTGGCGGGACAGAGAGACTATGGCTACACCTTC.

The V gene is TRBV11-3, the J gene TRBJ1-1, with D tentatively TRBD1 (6 bases). This CDR3 has 15 residues. CDR1 SGHNT and CDR2 YENEEA come from the germline V gene. V lost 6 bases and J 9 bases, leaving 23 bases between the germline ends. In DNA form, the CDR3 reads TGTGCCAGCAGTTCCGGACAGTTAATAGGCCCGCAAGCTTTCTTT. Protein product: CASSSGQLIGPQAFF. The variable domain in full, with the rest retrieved from reference TRBV11-3 and TRBJ1-1, is EAGVVQSPRYKIIEKKQPVAFWCNPISGHNTLYWYLQNLGQGPELLIRYENEEAVDDSQLPKDRFSAERLKGVDSTLKIQPAELGDSAVYLCASSSGQLIGPQAFFGQGTRLTVV.

The rearrangement joins TRBV7-3 to TRBJ2-4, with a possible D match to TRBD1 (5 bases). CDR3 length equals 13 residues. Trimming removed 0 bases at V and 6 bases at J, with 6 bases between. Germline V gives CDR1 SGHTA, CDR2 FQGTGA. The CDR3: CASSLTGANIQYF. CDR3 bases: TGTGCCAGCAGCTTAACAGGGGCAAACATTCAGTACTTC.

The chain carries TRBV12-5 and TRBJ2-5; D gene unclear. The CDR3 covers 12 residues. Deletions cut 6 bases from V and 5 bases from J, with 10 bases between. CDR1 is LGHNT, CDR2 FRNRAP, per germline. This CDR3 reads CASGLTLETQYF. DNA for the CDR3: TGTGCTAGTGGATTGACCCTGGAGACCCAGTACTTC. The variable domain in full, with the rest retrieved from reference TRBV12-5 and TRBJ2-5, is DARVTQTPRHKVTEMGQEVTMRCQPILGHNTVFWYRQTMMQGLELLAYFRNRAPLDDSGMPKDRFSAEMPDATLATLKIQPSEPRDSAVYFCASGLTLETQYFGPGTRLLVL.

The rearrangement uses TRBV30 and TRBJ1-5; TRBD1 matches at 7 bases. The CDR3 has 13 amino acids. Germline V gene sequence: CDR1 GTSNPN, CDR2 SVGIG (reference sequence). The V gene end was trimmed by 0 bases and the J gene end by 7 bases; junction bases not matched to a gene: 3. This chain's CDR3 is CAWSVRGGQPQHF. For the CDR3, the DNA is TGTGCCTGGAGTGTACGAGGGGGCCAGCCCCAGCATTTT.

This sequence joins TRBV7-2 and TRBJ2-3; 9 bases line up with TRBD1. Looked up from germline, CDR1 is SGHTA and CDR2 is FQGNSA. V shed 5 bases and J 5 bases; nucleotides not matched to a gene: 8. The CDR3 contains 15 residues. The CDR3 here is CASSLSGTGIDTQYF. The DNA for the CDR3 is TGTGCCAGCAGCCTCAGCGGGACAGGGATAGATACGCAGTATTTT.

Concerning this clone: One end of the junction varies from germline; a read error may be responsible. The chain couples TRBV6-5 to TRBJ1-2; D is unresolved. The CDR3 consists of 13 residues. Germline V gives CDR1 MNHEY, CDR2 SVGAGI. CDR3 in DNA: TGTGCCACCAGTAGGTTTCAGATTAATGGCTACACCTTC. This sequence encodes CATSRFQINGYTF.

The chain recombines TRBV6-5 with TRBJ1-6; D call uncertain. V gave up 0 bases and J gave up 7 bases, with 13 bases separating them. Germline assignment: CDR1 MNHEY and CDR2 SVGAGI. The CDR3 runs 16 residues. The CDR3 region has the DNA TGTGCCAGCAGTTACTCCGCTCTATGGGGAAATTCACCCCTCCACTTT. Amino acid sequence: CASSYSALWGNSPLHF.

On this clone itself: The sample carries other DNA sequences with the same CDR3. The rearrangement links TRBV29-1 to TRBJ1-2; D unresolved. This CDR3 has 9 amino acids. CDR1 is SQVTM and CDR2 is ANQGSEA in the germline V gene. Trimming took 0 bases from V and 7 from J, leaving 0 bases between them. The CDR3 protein is CSVEDGYTF. DNA for the CDR3: TGCAGCGTTGAAGATGGCTACACCTTC. The variable domain in full, completed from reference TRBV29-1 and TRBJ1-2, reads SAVISQKPSRDICQRGTSLTIQCQVDSQVTMMFWYRQQPGQSLTLIATANQGSEATYESGFVIDKFPISRPNLTFSTLTVSNMSPEDSSIYLCSVEDGYTFGSGTRLTVV.

The rearrangement links TRBV29-1 to TRBJ1-1; D is possibly TRBD1 (6 bases). V was shortened by 5 bases and J by 0 bases, with 10 bases between the two germline ends. CDR1 is SQVTM, CDR2 ANQGSEA, per germline. The CDR3 sequence is 13 residues long. CDR3 sequence (DNA): TGCAGCGTTCTGGACAGCATGAACACTGAAGCTTTCTTT. This encodes CSVLDSMNTEAFF. The whole variable domain, remainder taken from reference TRBV29-1 and TRBJ1-1, is SAVISQKPSRDICQRGTSLTIQCQVDSQVTMMFWYRQQPGQSLTLIATANQGSEATYESGFVIDKFPISRPNLTFSTLTVSNMSPEDSSIYLCSVLDSMNTEAFFGQGTRLTVV.